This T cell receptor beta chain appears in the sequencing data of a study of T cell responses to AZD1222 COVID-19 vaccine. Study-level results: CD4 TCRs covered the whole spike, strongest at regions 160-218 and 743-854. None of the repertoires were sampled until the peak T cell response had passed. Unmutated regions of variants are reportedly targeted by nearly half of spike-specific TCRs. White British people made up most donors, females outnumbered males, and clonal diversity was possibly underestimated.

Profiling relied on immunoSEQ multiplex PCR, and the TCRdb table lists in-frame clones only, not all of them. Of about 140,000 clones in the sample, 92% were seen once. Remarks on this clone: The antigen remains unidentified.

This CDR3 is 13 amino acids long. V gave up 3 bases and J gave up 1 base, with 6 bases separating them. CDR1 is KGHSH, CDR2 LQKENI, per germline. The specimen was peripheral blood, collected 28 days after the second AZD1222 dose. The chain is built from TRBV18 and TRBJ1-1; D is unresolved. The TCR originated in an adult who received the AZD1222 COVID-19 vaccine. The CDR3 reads CASSPWANTEAFF. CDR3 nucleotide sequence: TGTGCCAGCTCACCCTGGGCGAACACTGAAGCTTTCTTT.